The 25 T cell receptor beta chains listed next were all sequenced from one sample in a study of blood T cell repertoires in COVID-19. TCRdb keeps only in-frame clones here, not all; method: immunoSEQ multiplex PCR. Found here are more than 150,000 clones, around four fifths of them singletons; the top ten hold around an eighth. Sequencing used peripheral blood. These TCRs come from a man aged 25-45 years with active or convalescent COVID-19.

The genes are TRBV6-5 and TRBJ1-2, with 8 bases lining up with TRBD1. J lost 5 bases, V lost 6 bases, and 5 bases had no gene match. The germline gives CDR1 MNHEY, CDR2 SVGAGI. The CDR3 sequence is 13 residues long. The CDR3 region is CASRDRQGYGYTF. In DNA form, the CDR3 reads TGTGCCAGCAGGGACAGACAGGGGTATGGCTACACCTTC.

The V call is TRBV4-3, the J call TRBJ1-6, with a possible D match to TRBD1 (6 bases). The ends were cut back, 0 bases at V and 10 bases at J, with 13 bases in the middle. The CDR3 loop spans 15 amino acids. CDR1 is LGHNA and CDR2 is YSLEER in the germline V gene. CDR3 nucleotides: TGCGCCAGCAGCCAAGACCCTTACAGGGAATCACCCCTCCACTTT. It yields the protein CASSQDPYRESPLHF.

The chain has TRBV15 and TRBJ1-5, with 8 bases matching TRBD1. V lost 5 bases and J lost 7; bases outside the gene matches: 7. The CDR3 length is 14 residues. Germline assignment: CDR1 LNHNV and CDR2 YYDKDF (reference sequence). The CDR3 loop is CATSAGQEVQPQHF. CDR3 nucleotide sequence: TGTGCCACCAGCGCGGGACAGGAGGTCCAGCCCCAGCATTTT.

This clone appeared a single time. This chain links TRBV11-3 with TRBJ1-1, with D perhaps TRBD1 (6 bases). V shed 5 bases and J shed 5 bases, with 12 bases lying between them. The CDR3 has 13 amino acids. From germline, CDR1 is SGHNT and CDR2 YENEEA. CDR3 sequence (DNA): TGTGCCAGCAGCCCGAGGGGGGGGACTGAAGCTTTCTTT. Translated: CASSPRGGTEAFF.

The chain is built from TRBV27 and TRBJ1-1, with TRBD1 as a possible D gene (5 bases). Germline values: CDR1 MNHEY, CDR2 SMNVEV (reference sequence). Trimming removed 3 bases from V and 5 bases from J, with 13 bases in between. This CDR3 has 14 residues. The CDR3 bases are TGTGCCAGCAGTTTTTCGGGGGGAGGAACTGAAGCTTTCTTT. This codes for CASSFSGGGTEAFF.

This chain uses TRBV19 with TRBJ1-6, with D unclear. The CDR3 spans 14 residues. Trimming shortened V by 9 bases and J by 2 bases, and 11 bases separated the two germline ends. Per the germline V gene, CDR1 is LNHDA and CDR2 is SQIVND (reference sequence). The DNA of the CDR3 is TGTGCCAGCACCGAGGGTGCCTATAATTCACCCCTCCACTTT. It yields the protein CASTEGAYNSPLHF.

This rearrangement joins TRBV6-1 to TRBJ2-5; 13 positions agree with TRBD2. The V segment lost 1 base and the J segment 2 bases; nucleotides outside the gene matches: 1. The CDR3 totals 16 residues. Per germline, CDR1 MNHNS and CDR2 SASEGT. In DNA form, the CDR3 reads TGTGCCAGCAGTGAAGGGACTAGCGGGAGACAAGAGACCCAGTACTTC. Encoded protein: CASSEGTSGRQETQYF.

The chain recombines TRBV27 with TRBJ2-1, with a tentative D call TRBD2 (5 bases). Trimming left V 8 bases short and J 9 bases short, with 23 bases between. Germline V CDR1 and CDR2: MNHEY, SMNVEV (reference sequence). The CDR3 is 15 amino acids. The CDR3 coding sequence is TGTGCCAGCGTTATCAGGCCCGGGCTGAGCGGTGAGCAGTTCTTC. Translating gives CASVIRPGLSGEQFF.

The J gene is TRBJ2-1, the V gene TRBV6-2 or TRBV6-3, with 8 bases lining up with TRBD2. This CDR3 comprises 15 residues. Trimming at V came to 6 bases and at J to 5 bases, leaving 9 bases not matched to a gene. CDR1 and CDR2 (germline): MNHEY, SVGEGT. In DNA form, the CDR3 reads TGTGCCAGCAGCCCCCCCGGGACTAGGAACAATGAGCAGTTCTTC. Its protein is CASSPPGTRNNEQFF.

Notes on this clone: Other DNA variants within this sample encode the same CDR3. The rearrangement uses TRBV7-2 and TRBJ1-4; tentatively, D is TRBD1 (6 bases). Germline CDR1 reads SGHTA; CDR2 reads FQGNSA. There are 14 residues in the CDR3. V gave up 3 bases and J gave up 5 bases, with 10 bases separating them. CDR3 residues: CASSLGQGNEKLFF. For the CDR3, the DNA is TGTGCCAGCAGCTTGGGCCAGGGGAATGAAAAACTGTTTTTT.

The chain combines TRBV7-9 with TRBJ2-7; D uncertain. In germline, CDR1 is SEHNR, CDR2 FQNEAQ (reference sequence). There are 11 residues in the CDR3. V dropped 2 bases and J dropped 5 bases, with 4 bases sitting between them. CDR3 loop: CASSLSNEQYF. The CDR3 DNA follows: TGTGCCAGCAGCTTATCTAACGAGCAGTACTTC.

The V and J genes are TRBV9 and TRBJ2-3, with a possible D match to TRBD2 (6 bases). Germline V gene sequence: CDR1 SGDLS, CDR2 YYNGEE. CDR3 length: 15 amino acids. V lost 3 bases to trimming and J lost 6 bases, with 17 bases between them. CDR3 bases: TGTGCCAGCAGCGGCCCCGGGACTGGCTGGGATACGCAGTATTTT. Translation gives CASSGPGTGWDTQYF.

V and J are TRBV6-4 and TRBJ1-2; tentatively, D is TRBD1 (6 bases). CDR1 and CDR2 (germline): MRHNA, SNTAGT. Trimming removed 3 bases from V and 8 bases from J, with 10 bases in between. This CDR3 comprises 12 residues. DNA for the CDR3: TGTGCCAGCAGTGATCCAGGGGTAGGCTACACCTTC. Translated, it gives CASSDPGVGYTF.

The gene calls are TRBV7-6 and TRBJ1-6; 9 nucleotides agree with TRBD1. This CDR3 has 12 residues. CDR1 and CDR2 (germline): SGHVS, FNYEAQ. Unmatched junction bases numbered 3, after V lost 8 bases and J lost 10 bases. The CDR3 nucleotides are TGTGCCAGCGGAGACAGGGGGTCACCCCTCCACTTT. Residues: CASGDRGSPLHF.

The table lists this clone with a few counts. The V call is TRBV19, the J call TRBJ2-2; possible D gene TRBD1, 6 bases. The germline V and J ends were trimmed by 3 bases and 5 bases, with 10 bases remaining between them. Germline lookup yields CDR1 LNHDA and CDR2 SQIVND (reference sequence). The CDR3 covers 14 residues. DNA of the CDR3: TGTGCCAGTAGTATCCAGGGGTGGACCGGGGAGCTGTTTTTT. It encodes CASSIQGWTGELFF.

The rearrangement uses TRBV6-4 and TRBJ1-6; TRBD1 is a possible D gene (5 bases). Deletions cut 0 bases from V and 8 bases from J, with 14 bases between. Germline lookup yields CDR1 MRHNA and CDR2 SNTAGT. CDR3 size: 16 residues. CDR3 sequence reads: CASSDSGGRDHSPLHF. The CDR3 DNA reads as TGTGCCAGCAGTGACTCGGGGGGAAGGGACCATTCACCCCTCCACTTT.

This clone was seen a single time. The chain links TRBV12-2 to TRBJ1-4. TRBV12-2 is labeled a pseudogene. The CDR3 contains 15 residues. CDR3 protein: CASRLFSLSNEKLFF. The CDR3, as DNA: TGTGCAAGTCGCCTTTTCTCTCTTTCTAATGAAAAACTGTTTTTT.

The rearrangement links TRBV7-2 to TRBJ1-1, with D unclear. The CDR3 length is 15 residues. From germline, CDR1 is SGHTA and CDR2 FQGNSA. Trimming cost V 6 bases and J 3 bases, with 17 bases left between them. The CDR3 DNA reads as TGTGCCAGCAGTCCCACGCCGCGTCCCGACACTGAAGCTTTCTTT. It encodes CASSPTPRPDTEAFF. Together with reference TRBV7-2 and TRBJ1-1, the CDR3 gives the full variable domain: GAGVSQSPSNKVTEKGKDVELRCDPISGHTALYWYRQSLGQGLEFLIYFQGNSAPDKSGLPSDRFSAERTGGSVSTLTIQRTQQEDSAVYLCASSPTPRPDTEAFFGQGTRLTVV.

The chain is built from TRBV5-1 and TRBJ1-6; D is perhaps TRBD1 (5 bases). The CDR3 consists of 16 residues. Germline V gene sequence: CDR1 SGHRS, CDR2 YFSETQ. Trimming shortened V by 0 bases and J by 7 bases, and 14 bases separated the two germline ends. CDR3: CASSLAQAGLNSPLHF. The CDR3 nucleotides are TGCGCCAGCAGCTTGGCCCAGGCAGGGTTGAATTCACCCCTCCACTTT.

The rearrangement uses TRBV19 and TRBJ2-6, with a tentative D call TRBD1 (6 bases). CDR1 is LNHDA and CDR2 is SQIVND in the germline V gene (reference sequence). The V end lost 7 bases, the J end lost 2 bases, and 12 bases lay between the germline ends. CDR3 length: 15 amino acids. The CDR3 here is CASKQGLAGANVLTF. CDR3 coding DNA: TGTGCCAGTAAACAGGGTTTAGCTGGGGCCAACGTCCTGACTTTC.

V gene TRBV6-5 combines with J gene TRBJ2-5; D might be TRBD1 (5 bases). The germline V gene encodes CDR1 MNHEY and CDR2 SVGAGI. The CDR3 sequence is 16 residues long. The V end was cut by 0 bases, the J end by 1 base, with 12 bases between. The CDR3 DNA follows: TGTGCCAGCAGTTACTCGAAGGCAGGGCCCCAAGAGACCCAGTACTTC. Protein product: CASSYSKAGPQETQYF.

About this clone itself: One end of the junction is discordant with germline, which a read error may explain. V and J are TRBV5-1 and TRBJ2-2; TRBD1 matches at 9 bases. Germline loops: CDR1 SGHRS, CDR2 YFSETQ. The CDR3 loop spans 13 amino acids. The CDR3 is CASRTGVTGELFF. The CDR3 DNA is TGCGCCAGCCGGACAGGGGTCACCGGAGAGCTGTTTTTT.

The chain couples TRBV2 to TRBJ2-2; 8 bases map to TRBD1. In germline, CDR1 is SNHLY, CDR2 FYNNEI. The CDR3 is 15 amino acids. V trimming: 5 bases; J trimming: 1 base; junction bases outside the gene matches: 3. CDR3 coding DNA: TGTGCCAGCAGTCTCGGGACAGGGAACACCGGGGAGCTGTTTTTT. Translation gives CASSLGTGNTGELFF.

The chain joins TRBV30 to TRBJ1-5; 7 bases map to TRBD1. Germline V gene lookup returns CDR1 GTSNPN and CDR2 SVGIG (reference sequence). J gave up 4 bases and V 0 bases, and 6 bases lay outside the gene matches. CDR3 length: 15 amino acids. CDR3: CAWSVRGLGNQPQHF. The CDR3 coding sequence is TGTGCCTGGAGTGTAAGGGGGCTTGGAAATCAGCCCCAGCATTTT. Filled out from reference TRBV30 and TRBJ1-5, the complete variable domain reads SQTIHQWPATLVQPVGSPLSLECTVEGTSNPNLYWYRQAAGRGLQLLFYSVGIGQISSEVPQNLSASRPQDRQFILSSKKLLLSDSGFYLCAWSVRGLGNQPQHFGDGTRLSIL.

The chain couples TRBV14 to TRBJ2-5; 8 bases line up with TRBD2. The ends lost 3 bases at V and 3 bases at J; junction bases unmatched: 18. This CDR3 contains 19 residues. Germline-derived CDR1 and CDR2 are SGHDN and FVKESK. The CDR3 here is CASSQRYGSGRSLKETQYF. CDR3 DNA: TGTGCCAGCAGCCAGAGGTACGGGAGCGGGAGAAGTTTGAAAGAGACCCAGTACTTC.